This T cell receptor beta chain was recorded in a study of blood T cells in healthy people across ages. Regarding the study as a whole: Since the PBMCs were unsorted, naive and antigen-experienced cells could not be conclusively compared. The long-lived group displayed more naive CD4+ cells, plus higher diversity, than the aged donors did.

The use of a sample-barcoded 5' primer and a J-beta primer mix characterized a second PCR of roughly 7 to 11 cycles. TCRdb re-called the 5' RACE reads through MiXCR, storing one row per CDR3 protein. The table includes some 1.7 million distinct CDR3 sequences, over 25% detected once. This CDR3 has 13 residues. V lost 8 bases and J lost 9, with 14 bases in between. This clonotype was found many times. Its antigen is unknown. All donors came from Russia, were Caucasian and healthy, and spanned ages about 6 to 95. The amount of total RNA extracted per sample was at least 6 micrograms. The V and J genes are TRBV12-3 or TRBV12-4 and TRBJ2-6; D is uncertain. Sequenced sample: blood. The receptor was isolated from a woman aged 25 to 39 in good health. CDR3 coding DNA: TGTGCCAGCTCCCCTCCGGGTGACAACGTCCTGACTTTC. Amino acids: CASSPPGDNVLTF.